This T cell receptor (beta chain) was sequenced in a study of Ad26.COV2.S vaccination and SARS-CoV-2 variants (dated by TCRdb to the early 2020s). Study-wide context: Vaccine-arm donors were drawn from COV1001, a multicentre, randomized, double-blind, placebo-controlled phase I-IIa trial of Ad26.COV2.S in healthy adults. Ad26.COV2.S was administered intramuscularly at a dose of 5x10^10 or 1x10^11 viral particles, either as one shot or as two shots given 56 days apart. TCRbeta repertoire sequencing was used to assess the specificity and breadth of SARS-CoV-2-reactive T cell receptors after Ad26.COV2.S vaccination. The TCR-sequenced set comprised approximately 30 samples: approximately 19 Ad26.COV2.S vaccine recipients, 5 placebo recipients and 8 SARS-CoV-2 convalescent individuals. Trial participants were randomized into five groups of five, in which low-dose or high-dose Ad26.COV2.S was given once or twice, or placebo was given on both occasions. Blinding of investigators to trial group allocation was maintained during experiments and outcome assessment. Overall study results and their limits: The authors noted that total T cell responses may have been underestimated by the TCR breadth and depth analyses. Substantial breadth of spike-specific CD8+ and CD4+ T cell responses was reported after vaccination. Vaccine and placebo recipients had comparable non-spike TCR breadth, which fits with the vaccine containing only spike. Ad26.COV2.S recipients had higher spike-specific TCR breadth than placebo recipients (P = 0.0014). The study was not powered to compare responses between vaccine doses or regimens.

The treatment or condition label here, explained by the study, means: 19 received Ad26.COV2.S at low or high dose, single or two shots; 5 received placebo; per-sample allocation not given. Repertoires of vaccine and placebo recipients were sequenced from samples collected on day 63 after the first injection. In Cohort 1b, about 25 adults aged 18-55 years were enrolled at a single site in Boston, USA, between 29 July and 7 August 2020. As a vaccine, Ad26.COV2.S was a replication-incompetent adenovirus type 26 vector that expressed a prefusion-stabilized SARS-CoV-2 spike protein derived from the original Wuhan strain. TCRbeta CDR3 regions were sequenced with the immunoSEQ Assay. After extraction, genomic DNA underwent amplification by bias-controlled multiplex PCR, followed by high-throughput sequencing. The paper's data handling went like this. To quantify the absolute abundance of every unique TCRbeta CDR3 region, sequences were collapsed and filtered. T cell fraction was estimated by normalizing TCRbeta template counts to usable DNA, which was measured by amplifying reference genes present in all nucleated cells. Repertoire TCRs were annotated as SARS-CoV-2-specific when V gene, CDR3 amino acid sequence and J gene were exactly matched to a known reactive TCR set. The reference SARS-CoV-2 TCR set was obtained from MIRA and was filtered for enrichment in COVID-19-positive ImmuneCODE repertoires, whereby public or cross-reactive TCRs were removed. Using the MIRA antigens, annotated TCRs were further analysed by specific ORF or by position within an ORF. Breadth was defined as annotated unique rearrangements over total unique productive rearrangements; depth was the summed frequency of those rearrangements. TCR breadth was compared between groups using two-sided Wilcoxon rank-sum tests. In its TCRdb copy, this immuneACCESS table keeps in-frame sequences only and misses some clones. Where compared with another copy, unresolved V genes explain less than half of these, and the others have no known cause. V, J and clone size reflect that table, while D and trimming were determined from the DNA. In this sample the table shows about 680,000 clones, roughly 90% of which occur a single time. The ten biggest clones cover about 1.5% of the sample.

Comments on this clone: It lacks a known antigen. Base qualities are not provided; no much larger clone lies one nucleotide away.

Reading the germline V gene gives CDR1 SGHRS and CDR2 YFSETQ. From the cysteine up to the phenylalanine, the CDR3 has a length of 15 residues. CDR3 DNA is the only sequence kept; it has 45 bases, read in frame from the first base. V sheds 6 bases and J sheds 0 bases, leaving 12 bases between their ends. Source: peripheral blood, taken in a trial of Ad26.COV2.S vaccine versus placebo. This chain is built from TRBV5-1 and TRBJ2-2, and possibly TRBD2, on 5 matching bases. This clonotype was sampled from a person aged 18-60 years who received the Ad26.COV2.S COVID-19 vaccine or a placebo. The CDR3 protein: CASNEGNANTGELFF. The DNA reads TGCGCCAGCAATGAGGGCAACGCGAACACCGGGGAGCTGTTTTTT.